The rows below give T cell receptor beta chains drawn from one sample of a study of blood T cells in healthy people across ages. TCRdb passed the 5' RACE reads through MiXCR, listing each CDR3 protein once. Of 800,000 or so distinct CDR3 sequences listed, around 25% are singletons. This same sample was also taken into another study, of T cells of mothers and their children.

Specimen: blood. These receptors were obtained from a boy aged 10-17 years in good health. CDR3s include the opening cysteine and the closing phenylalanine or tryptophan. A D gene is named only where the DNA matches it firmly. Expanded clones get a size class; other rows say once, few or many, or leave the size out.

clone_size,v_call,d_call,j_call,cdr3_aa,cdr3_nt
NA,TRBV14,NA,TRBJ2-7,CASSQEHLSYEQYF,TGTGCCAGCAGCCAAGAGCATCTCTCCTACGAGCAGTACTTC
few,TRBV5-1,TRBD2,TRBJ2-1,CASSSLTSGKPHNEQFF,TGCGCCAGCAGCTCCCTGACTAGCGGGAAACCCCACAATGAGCAGTTCTTC
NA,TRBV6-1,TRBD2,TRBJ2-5,CASSNGLAGIETQYF,TGTGCCAGCAGCAACGGACTAGCGGGGATCGAGACCCAGTACTTC
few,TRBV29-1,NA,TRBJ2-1,CSVGAGTQQFF,TGCAGCGTTGGCGCCGGGACTCAGCAGTTCTTC
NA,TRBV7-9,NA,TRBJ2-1,CASYFAGNNEQFF,TGTGCCAGCTATTTCGCCGGAAACAATGAGCAGTTCTTC
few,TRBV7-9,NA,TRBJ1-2,CASSWGRTNGYTF,TGTGCCAGCAGTTGGGGGCGTACGAATGGCTACACCTTC
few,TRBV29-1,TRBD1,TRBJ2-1,CSATGQGGYNEQFF,TGCAGCGCTACAGGACAGGGGGGATACAATGAGCAGTTCTTC
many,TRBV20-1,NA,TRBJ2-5,CSARGGTRTETQYF,TGCAGTGCTAGGGGCGGTACTAGGACCGAGACCCAGTACTTC
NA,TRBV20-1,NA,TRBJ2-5,CSVRGRETQYF,TGCAGTGTTCGGGGCCGCGAGACCCAGTACTTC
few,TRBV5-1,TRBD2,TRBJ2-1,CTSSLVAGAYNEQFF,TGCACCAGCAGCTTGGTAGCGGGGGCCTACAATGAGCAGTTCTTC
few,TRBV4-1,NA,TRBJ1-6,CASSQVLDSPLHF,TGCGCCAGCAGCCAAGTCCTAGATTCACCCCTCCACTTT
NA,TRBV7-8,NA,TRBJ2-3,CASRTLSDVADTQYF,TGTGCCAGCAGGACCCTCTCCGACGTCGCAGATACGCAGTATTTT
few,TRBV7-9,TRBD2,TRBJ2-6,CASSMGLAGAGANVLTF,TGTGCCAGCAGCATGGGACTAGCGGGAGCTGGGGCCAACGTCCTGACTTTC
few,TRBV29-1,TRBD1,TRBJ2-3,CSVHEDRWTDTQYF,TGCAGCGTTCATGAGGACAGGTGGACAGATACGCAGTATTTT
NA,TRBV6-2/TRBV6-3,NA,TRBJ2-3,CASSYRPQGFGFTDTQYF,TGTGCCAGCAGTTACCGACCACAAGGGTTCGGTTTCACAGATACGCAGTATTTT
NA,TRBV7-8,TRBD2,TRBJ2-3,CASSLTTGLAATDTQYF,TGTGCCAGCAGCCTAACGACGGGACTAGCGGCCACAGATACGCAGTATTTT
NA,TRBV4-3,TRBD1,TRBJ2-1,CASSQARTGSSYNEQFF,TGCGCCAGCAGCCAGGCCAGGACAGGGAGCTCCTACAATGAGCAGTTCTTC
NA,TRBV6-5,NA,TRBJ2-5,CASSYGDYGGTQYF,TGTGCCAGCAGTTATGGAGATTACGGCGGGACCCAGTACTTC
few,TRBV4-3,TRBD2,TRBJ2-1,CASSQESLTGTSGYNEQFF,TGCGCCAGCAGCCAAGAAAGTTTGACCGGGACTAGCGGATACAATGAGCAGTTCTTC
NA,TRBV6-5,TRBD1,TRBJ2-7,CASSNPTGGGSYEQYF,TGTGCCAGCAGTAACCCGACAGGGGGAGGGTCCTACGAGCAGTACTTC
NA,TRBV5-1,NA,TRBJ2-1,CASSLTLAPSLYNEQFF,TGCGCCAGCAGCCTAACCTTAGCTCCTTCCCTGTACAATGAGCAGTTCTTC
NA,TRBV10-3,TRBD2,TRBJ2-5,CAISGGALAGAETQYF,TGTGCCATCAGTGGAGGGGCTTTAGCGGGAGCAGAGACCCAGTACTTC
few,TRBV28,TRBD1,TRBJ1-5,CAKTDRERGNQPQHF,TGTGCCAAGACGGACAGGGAAAGGGGCAATCAGCCCCAGCATTTT
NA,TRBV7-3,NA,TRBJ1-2,CASSQGQPGYYGYTF,TGTGCCAGCAGCCAAGGGCAGCCCGGCTACTATGGCTACACCTTC
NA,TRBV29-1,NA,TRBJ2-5,CSVGARLVQETQYF,TGCAGCGTTGGCGCCCGGTTGGTCCAAGAGACCCAGTACTTC
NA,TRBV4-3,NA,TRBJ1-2,CASSNLQKYGYTF,TGCGCCAGCAGTAATCTACAGAAGTATGGCTACACCTTC
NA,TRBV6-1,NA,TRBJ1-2,CAATRRGDSSYTF,TGTGCCGCCACGCGCCGGGGCGACTCTAGCTACACCTTC
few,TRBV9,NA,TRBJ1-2,CASSVRDGSNYGYTF,TGTGCCAGCAGCGTCCGGGACGGCTCTAACTATGGCTACACCTTC
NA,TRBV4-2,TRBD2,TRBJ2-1,CASSQDRAGGPYNEQFF,TGTGCCAGCAGCCAAGACAGGGCGGGAGGGCCTTACAATGAGCAGTTCTTC
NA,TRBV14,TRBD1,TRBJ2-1,CASSQRDRMGGQFF,TGTGCCAGCAGCCAGCGGGACAGGATGGGGGGGCAGTTCTTC
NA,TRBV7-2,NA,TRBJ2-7,CASSRTPGTGEQYF,TGTGCCAGCAGCCGCACACCCGGGACGGGGGAGCAGTACTTC
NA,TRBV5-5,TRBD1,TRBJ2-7,CASSFWTGVYEQYF,TGTGCCAGCAGCTTCTGGACAGGGGTATACGAGCAGTACTTC
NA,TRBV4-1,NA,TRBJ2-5,CASSQASGEQYF,TGCGCCAGCAGCCAAGCTTCGGGGGAGCAGTACTTC
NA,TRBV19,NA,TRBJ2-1,CASSINRNNEQFF,TGTGCCAGTAGTATAAACAGGAACAATGAGCAGTTCTTC
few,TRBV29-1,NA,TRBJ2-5,CSVVQVLQETQYF,TGCAGCGTTGTACAGGTTCTCCAAGAGACCCAGTACTTC
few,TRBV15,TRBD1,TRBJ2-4,CATRGGDRKNIQYF,TGTGCCACCAGAGGAGGGGACAGGAAAAACATTCAGTACTTC
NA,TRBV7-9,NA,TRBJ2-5,CASSLIIPNQETQYF,TGTGCCAGCAGCTTAATTATTCCTAACCAAGAGACCCAGTACTTC
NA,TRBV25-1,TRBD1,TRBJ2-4,CASSEDREDSKNIQYF,TGTGCCAGCAGTGAAGACAGGGAAGATTCCAAAAACATTCAGTACTTC
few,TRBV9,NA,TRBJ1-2,CASSVQGRGNYGYTF,TGTGCCAGCAGCGTCCAGGGTAGGGGTAACTATGGCTACACCTTC
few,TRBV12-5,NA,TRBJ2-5,CASRGRLEETQYF,TGTGCTAGCCGAGGCAGGCTGGAAGAGACCCAGTACTTC